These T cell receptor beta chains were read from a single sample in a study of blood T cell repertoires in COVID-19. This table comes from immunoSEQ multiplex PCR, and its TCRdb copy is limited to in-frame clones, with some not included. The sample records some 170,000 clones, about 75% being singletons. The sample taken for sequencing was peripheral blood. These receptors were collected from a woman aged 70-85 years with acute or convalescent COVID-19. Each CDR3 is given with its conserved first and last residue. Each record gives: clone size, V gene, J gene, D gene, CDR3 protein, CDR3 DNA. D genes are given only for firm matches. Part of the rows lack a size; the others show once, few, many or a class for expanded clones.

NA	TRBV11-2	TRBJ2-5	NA	CASSLAYGEETQYF	TGTGCCAGCAGCTTAGCATACGGGGAAGAGACCCAGTACTTC
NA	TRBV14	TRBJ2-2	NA	CASRPRSPGDGELFF	TGTGCCAGCAGGCCAAGGTCCCCAGGGGACGGGGAGCTGTTTTTT
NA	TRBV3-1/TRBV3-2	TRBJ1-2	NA	CASSQDWGPTRYTF	TGTGCCAGCAGCCAAGATTGGGGCCCTACGCGCTACACCTTC
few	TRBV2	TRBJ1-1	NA	CASIPDTNTEAFF	TGTGCCAGCATTCCGGACACGAACACTGAAGCTTTCTTT
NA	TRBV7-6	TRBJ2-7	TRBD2	CASSSTSGYEQYF	TGTGCCAGCAGCTCGACTAGCGGTTACGAGCAGTACTTC
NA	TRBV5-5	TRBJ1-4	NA	CASSLGLNSGEKLFF	TGTGCCAGCAGCTTGGGACTAAATTCTGGAGAAAAACTGTTTTTT
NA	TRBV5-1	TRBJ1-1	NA	CASSFNLNLNTEAFF	TGCGCCAGCAGCTTTAACCTCAACTTGAACACTGAAGCTTTCTTT
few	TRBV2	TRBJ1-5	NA	CASTSLGGYNQPQHF	TGTGCCAGCACCTCCCTCGGCGGGTACAATCAGCCCCAGCATTTT
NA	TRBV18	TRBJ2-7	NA	CASSIGGRSYEQYF	TGTGCCAGCTCCATAGGGGGACGGAGCTACGAGCAGTACTTC
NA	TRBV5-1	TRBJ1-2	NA	CASSGTGSYGYTF	TGCGCCAGCAGCGGTACCGGGTCCTATGGCTACACCTTC
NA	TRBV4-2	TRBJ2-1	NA	CASSQGGGYNEQFF	TGTGCCAGCAGCCAGGGCGGAGGCTACAATGAGCAGTTCTTC
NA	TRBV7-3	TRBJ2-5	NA	CASSLPGSETQYF	TGTGCCAGCAGCTTACCAGGGTCGGAGACCCAGTACTTC
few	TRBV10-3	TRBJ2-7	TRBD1	CAISEQGDRVYEQYF	TGTGCCATCAGTGAACAGGGGGACAGGGTTTACGAGCAGTACTTC
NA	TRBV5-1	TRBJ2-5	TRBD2	CASSPSGTSQETQYF	TGCGCCAGCAGCCCTAGCGGGACGAGCCAAGAGACCCAGTACTTC
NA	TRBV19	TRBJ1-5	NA	CASSIRGVDQPQHF	TGTGCCAGTAGTATTCGGGGTGTGGATCAGCCCCAGCATTTT
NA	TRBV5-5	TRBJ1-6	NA	CASSLSGGSGSPLHF	TGTGCCAGCAGCTTGAGCGGAGGGTCGGGTTCACCCCTCCACTTT
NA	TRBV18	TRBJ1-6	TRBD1	CASSLGQGSYNSPLHF	TGTGCCAGCTCACTAGGACAGGGGTCCTATAATTCACCCCTCCACTTT
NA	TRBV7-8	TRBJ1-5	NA	CASSLGSRANQPQHF	TGTGCCAGCAGCTTAGGTTCCAGGGCTAATCAGCCCCAGCATTTT
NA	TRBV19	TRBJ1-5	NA	CASRGLGASNQPQHF	TGTGCCAGTAGGGGGCTGGGCGCTAGCAATCAGCCCCAGCATTTT
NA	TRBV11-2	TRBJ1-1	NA	CASSLEGETEAFF	TGTGCCAGCAGCTTAGAAGGAGAGACTGAAGCTTTCTTT
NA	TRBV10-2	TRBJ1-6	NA	CASSEVGGRSPLHF	TGCGCCAGCAGTGAGGTCGGGGGACGCTCACCCCTCCACTTT
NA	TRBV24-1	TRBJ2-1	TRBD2	CATASSGTYGHNEQFF	TGTGCCACCGCCTCTAGCGGGACATATGGCCACAATGAGCAGTTCTTC
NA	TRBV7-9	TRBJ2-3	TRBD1	CASSPDRTMMADTQYF	TGTGCCAGCAGCCCGGACAGGACGATGATGGCGGATACGCAGTATTTT